The clone carrying this TCR beta chain was seen once. The antigen is not known. Produced via immunoSEQ multiplex PCR; TCRdb's table is partial and in-frame only. Of about 82,000 clones in the sample, roughly 89% were seen once. The data were obtained in a study of identifying expanded T cells in peripheral blood. Points from the study as a whole: Around 1.2 clones differed between technical replicates, versus approximately 17 and 20 over time.

Healthy donors had no documented immune events, such as infections, while sampled. The sequencing input was blood. This clonotype was obtained from a person aged 18 to 69 in good health.

The CDR3 loop reads CASSSNPRDPSLSGANVLTF. The CDR3 DNA sequence: TGCGCCAGCAGTTCAAACCCCAGGGATCCCTCCCTCTCTGGGGCCAACGTCCTGACTTTC. This chain joins TRBV5-1 and TRBJ2-6, with D tentatively TRBD1 (5 bases). Germline values: CDR1 SGHRS, CDR2 YFSETQ. V gave up 5 bases and J gave up 0 bases, with 24 bases separating them. This CDR3 has 20 amino acids.